This T cell receptor (beta chain) derives from a study of blood T cell repertoires in COVID-19. Study as a whole: Some COVID-19 samples were acute and others convalescent; all came from the United States, Italy and Spain. PBMCs, B-cell-depleted T cells, or T cells provided the cDNA or gDNA that made up the material.

In the original analysis: Scientists estimated how many nucleated cells there were by amplifying reference gene primers. Profiled with immunoSEQ multiplex PCR; TCRdb holds only in-frame clones, not every one. V and J calls plus clone size are reproduced from that table; the DNA served to infer D and trimming. The data hold more than 150,000 clones, with less than 85% observed a single time. This clone was counted a few times. The TCR originated in a human donor in a cohort sampled during active COVID-19. Sequencing used peripheral blood.

The CDR3 nucleotides are TGTGCCACCTTTACAGGGACCTACGAGCAGTACTTC. It yields the protein CATFTGTYEQYF. This chain connects TRBV7-3 to TRBJ2-7; possible D gene TRBD1, 6 bases. The V end lost 10 bases, the J end lost 2 bases, and 12 bases lay between the germline ends. Germline loops: CDR1 SGHTA, CDR2 FQGTGA. The CDR3 runs 12 residues.